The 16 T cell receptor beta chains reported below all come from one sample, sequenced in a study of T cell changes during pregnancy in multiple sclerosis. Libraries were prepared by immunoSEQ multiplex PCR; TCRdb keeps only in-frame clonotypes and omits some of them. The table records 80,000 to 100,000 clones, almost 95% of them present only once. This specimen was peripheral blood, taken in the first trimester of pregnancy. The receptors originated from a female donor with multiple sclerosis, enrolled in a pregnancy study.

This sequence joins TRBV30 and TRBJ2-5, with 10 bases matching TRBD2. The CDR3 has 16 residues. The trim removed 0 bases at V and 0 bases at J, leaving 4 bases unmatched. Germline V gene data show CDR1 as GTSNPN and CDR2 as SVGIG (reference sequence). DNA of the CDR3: TGTGCCTGGAGTGTCCAACTAGCGGGAAACCAAGAGACCCAGTACTTC. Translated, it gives CAWSVQLAGNQETQYF.

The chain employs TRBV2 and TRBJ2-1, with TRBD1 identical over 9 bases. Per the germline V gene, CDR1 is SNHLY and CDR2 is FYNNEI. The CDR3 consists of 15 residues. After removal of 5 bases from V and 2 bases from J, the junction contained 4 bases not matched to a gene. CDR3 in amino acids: CASSIQGAAYNEQFF. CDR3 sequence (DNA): TGTGCCAGCAGTATACAGGGGGCCGCCTACAATGAGCAGTTCTTC.

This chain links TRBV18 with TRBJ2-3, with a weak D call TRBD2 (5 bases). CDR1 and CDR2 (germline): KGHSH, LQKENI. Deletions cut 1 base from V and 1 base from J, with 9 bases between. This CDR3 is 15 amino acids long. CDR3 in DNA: TGTGCCAGCTCACCACTAGGGAGTCGCACAGATACGCAGTATTTT. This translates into CASSPLGSRTDTQYF.

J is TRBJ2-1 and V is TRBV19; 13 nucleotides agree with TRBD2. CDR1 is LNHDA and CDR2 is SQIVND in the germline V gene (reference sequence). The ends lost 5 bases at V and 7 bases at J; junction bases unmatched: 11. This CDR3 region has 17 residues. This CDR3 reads CASSAAGLAGAGNEQFF. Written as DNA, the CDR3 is TGTGCCAGTAGTGCCGCTGGACTAGCGGGAGCCGGAAATGAGCAGTTCTTC.

The CDR3 DNA follows: TGCGCCAGCAGCCAATCGACAGGTGATAGTGAAAAACTGTTTTTT. Translated: CASSQSTGDSEKLFF. The genes are TRBV4-1 and TRBJ1-4, with D perhaps matching TRBD1 (6 bases). Germline CDR1 is MGHRA and CDR2 is YSYEKL. Trimming left V 2 bases short and J 7 bases short, with 14 bases between. CDR3 length equals 15 residues.

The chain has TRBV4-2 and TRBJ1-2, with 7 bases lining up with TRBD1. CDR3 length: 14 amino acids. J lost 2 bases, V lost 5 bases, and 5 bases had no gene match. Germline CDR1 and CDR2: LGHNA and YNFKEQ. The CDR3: CASSSTGANYGYTF. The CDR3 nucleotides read TGTGCCAGCAGCTCCACAGGGGCCAACTATGGCTACACCTTC.

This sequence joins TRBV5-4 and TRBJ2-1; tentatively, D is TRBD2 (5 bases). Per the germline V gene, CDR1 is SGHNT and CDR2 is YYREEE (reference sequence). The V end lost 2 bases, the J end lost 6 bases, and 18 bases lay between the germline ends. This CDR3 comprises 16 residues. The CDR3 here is CASSLNSLAPRNEQFF. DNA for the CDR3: TGTGCCAGCAGCTTAAACAGTTTAGCGCCTCGCAATGAGCAGTTCTTC.

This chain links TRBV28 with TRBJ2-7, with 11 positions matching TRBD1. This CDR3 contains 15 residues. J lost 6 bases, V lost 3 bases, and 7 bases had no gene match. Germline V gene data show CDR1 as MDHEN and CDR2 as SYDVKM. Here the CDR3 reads CASSFQDRGRLEQYF. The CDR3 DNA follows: TGTGCCAGCAGTTTCCAGGACAGGGGGCGCCTCGAGCAGTACTTC.

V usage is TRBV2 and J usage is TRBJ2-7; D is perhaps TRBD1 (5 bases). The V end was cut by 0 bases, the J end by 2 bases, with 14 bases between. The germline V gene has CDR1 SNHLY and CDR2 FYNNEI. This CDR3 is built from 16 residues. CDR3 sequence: CASSEALAGLPYEQYF. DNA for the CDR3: TGTGCCAGCAGTGAAGCGCTTGCAGGGCTTCCCTACGAGCAGTACTTC. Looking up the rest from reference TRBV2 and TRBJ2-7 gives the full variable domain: EPEVTQTPSHQVTQMGQEVILRCVPISNHLYFYWYRQILGQKVEFLVSFYNNEISEKSEIFDDQFSVERPDGSNFTLKIRSTKLEDSAMYFCASSEALAGLPYEQYFGPGTRLTVT.

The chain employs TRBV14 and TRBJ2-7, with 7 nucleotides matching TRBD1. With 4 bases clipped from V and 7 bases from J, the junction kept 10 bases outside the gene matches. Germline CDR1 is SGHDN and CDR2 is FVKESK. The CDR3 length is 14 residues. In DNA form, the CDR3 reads TGTGCCAGCAGCCTCCGGGACAGCCGAGGGGAGCAGTACTTC. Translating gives CASSLRDSRGEQYF.

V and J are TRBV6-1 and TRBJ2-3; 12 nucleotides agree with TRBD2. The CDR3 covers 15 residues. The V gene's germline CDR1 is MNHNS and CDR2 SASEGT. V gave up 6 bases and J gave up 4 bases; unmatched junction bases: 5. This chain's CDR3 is CASSASGRAADTQYF. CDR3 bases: TGTGCCAGCAGCGCTAGCGGGAGGGCCGCAGATACGCAGTATTTT.

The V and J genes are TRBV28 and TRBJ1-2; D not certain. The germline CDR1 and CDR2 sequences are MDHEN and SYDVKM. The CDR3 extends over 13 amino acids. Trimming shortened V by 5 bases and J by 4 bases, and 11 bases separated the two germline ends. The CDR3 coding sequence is TGTGCCAGCAGTAAGGAGAGGGTCTATGGCTACACCTTC. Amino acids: CASSKERVYGYTF.

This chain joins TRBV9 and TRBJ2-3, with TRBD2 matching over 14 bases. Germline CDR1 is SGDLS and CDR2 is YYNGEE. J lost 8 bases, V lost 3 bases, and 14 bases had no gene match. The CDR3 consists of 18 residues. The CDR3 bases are TGTGCCAGCAGCGCAGATTCAGGACTAGCGGGAGGAGGGGTTACGCAGTATTTT. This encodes CASSADSGLAGGGVTQYF.

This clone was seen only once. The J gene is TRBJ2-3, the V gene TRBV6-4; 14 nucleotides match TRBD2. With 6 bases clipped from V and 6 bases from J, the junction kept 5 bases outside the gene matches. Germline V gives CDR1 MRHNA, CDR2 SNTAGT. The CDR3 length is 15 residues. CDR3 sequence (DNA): TGTGCCAGCAGCGAGACTAGCGGGAGGGCGGATACGCAGTATTTT. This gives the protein CASSETSGRADTQYF.

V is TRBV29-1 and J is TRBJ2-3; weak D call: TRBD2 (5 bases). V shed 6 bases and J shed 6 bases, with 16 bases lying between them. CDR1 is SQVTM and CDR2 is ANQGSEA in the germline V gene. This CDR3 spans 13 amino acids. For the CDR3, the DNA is TGCAGCGTAGAGCGAGGGCGAGGGGATACGCAGTATTTT. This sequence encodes CSVERGRGDTQYF.

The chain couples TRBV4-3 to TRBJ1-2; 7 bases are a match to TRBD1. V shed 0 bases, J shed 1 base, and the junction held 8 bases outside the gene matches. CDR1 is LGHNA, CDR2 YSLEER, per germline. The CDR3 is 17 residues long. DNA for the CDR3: TGCGCCAGCAGCCAAGATTTAGGGACAGCAAATAACTATGGCTACACCTTC. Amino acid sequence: CASSQDLGTANNYGYTF.